This T cell receptor (beta chain) was captured by sequencing in a study of CD8 T cells in ankylosing spondylitis. Only a few counts were recorded for this clonotype. Germline V gene lookup returns CDR1 DFQATT and CDR2 SNEGSKA (reference sequence). The CDR3 is 13 amino acids. V lost 0 bases and J 7 bases, leaving 10 bases between the germline ends. TCRdb independently ran MiXCR on the 5' RACE reads; one entry per CDR3 protein. The sample records some 240,000 distinct CDR3 sequences, about 20% being singletons. V is TRBV20-1 and J is TRBJ2-1; D call uncertain. This TCR was sampled from a male donor with ankylosing spondylitis or in good health (not recorded which). The sample comprised blood, either unsorted or a sorted T cell fraction (not recorded which). The CDR3 protein is CSAREGISNEQFF. CDR3 coding DNA: TGCAGTGCTAGAGAGGGAATTAGTAATGAGCAGTTCTTC.